The rows below give T cell receptor beta chains drawn from one sample of a study of T cell responses to AZD1222 COVID-19 vaccine. Here immunoSEQ multiplex PCR was the method, and the copy in TCRdb shows in-frame clones only, minus some. The data contain about 160,000 clones, approximately 94% of them singletons. The specimen was peripheral blood, collected 28 days after the second AZD1222 dose. The receptor set was obtained from an adult who received the AZD1222 COVID-19 vaccine. Each CDR3 is given with its conserved first and last residue. Fields, in order: V gene, J gene, D gene, clone size, CDR3 DNA, CDR3 protein. The D gene is left open where the match is weak. Expanded clones get a size class; other rows say once, few or many, or leave the size out.

TRBV27	TRBJ2-2	TRBD2	NA	TGTGCCAGCAGTTTACACGACCCGGGACAGGGAGTACTAGCGGGAGGGTTCGGCGGGGAGCTGTTTTTT	CASSLHDPGQGVLAGGFGGELFF
TRBV18	TRBJ2-2	NA	NA	TGTGCCAGCTCCCGGGAGACGAGGACCGGGGAGCTGTTTTTT	CASSRETRTGELFF
TRBV7-2	TRBJ2-7	NA	NA	TGTGCCAGCAGCTTAGGGGCAGTGGAGACCTACGAGCAGTACTTC	CASSLGAVETYEQYF
TRBV5-1	TRBJ1-1	NA	few	TGCGCCAGCAGCTTCACCTGGGACACTGAAGCTTTCTTT	CASSFTWDTEAFF
TRBV7-9	TRBJ1-2	NA	NA	TGTGCCAGCAGCTTATACAGCCCCTATGGCTACACCTTC	CASSLYSPYGYTF
TRBV6-2/TRBV6-3	TRBJ1-2	NA	NA	TGTGCCAGCAGCTCGATGGGGACTTATGGCTACACCTTC	CASSSMGTYGYTF
TRBV9	TRBJ2-2	NA	NA	TGTGCCAGCAGCGCCCGAACAAATCCGAACACCGGGGAGCTGTTTTTT	CASSARTNPNTGELFF
TRBV21-1	TRBJ1-2	NA	NA	TGTGCCAGCAGCGATCGACAGGGCCCTTGTGGCTACACCTTC	CASSDRQGPCGYTF
TRBV11-3	TRBJ2-7	TRBD2	NA	TGTGCCAGCAGCCCCGGACTAGCGGGTTCCTACGAGCAGTACTTC	CASSPGLAGSYEQYF
TRBV4-2	TRBJ2-3	TRBD1	NA	TGTGCCAGCAGCCAAGCCGGACAGGGCCAGGGGGGACACCGGTTCGGTACGCAGTATTTT	CASSQAGQGQGGHRFGTQYF
TRBV28	TRBJ1-5	TRBD1	NA	TGTGCCAGCAGTATACCCGGGACAGGGCGAATGCTTCAGCCCCAGCATTTT	CASSIPGTGRMLQPQHF
TRBV30	TRBJ2-4	NA	NA	TGTGCCTTAACACGGACGGCCGTCGCCAAAAACATTCAGTACTTC	CALTRTAVAKNIQYF
TRBV28	TRBJ1-5	NA	NA	TGTGCCACGTCACAGGTGTATCAGCCCCAGCATTTT	CATSQVYQPQHF
TRBV1	TRBJ2-5	NA	NA	TGCACCAGCAGCCAAGAATGGCCCCGAGGACAGGGGGTTCAAGAGACCCAGTACTTC	CTSSQEWPRGQGVQETQYF
TRBV7-8	TRBJ2-1	NA	NA	TGTGCCAGCAGCTTAGAGGTCAGATATAGCTCCTACAATGAGCAGTTCTTC	CASSLEVRYSSYNEQFF
TRBV6-5	TRBJ2-1	NA	NA	TGTGCCAGCAGTTACGGGCTAGCCAATGAGCAGTTCTTC	CASSYGLANEQFF
TRBV10-3	TRBJ2-7	TRBD1	NA	TGTGCCATCAGTGGAACCGGGACAGGGGCCTACGAGCAGTACTTC	CAISGTGTGAYEQYF
TRBV2	TRBJ1-5	NA	few	TGTGCCAGCAGTCAGATCCCGAACCAGCCCCAGCATTTT	CASSQIPNQPQHF